The rows below give T cell receptor beta chains drawn from one sample of a study of T cell responses to AZD1222 COVID-19 vaccine. Profiled with immunoSEQ multiplex PCR; TCRdb holds only in-frame clones, not every one. The repertoire holds approximately 190,000 clones, 87% seen once, with 2.5% to 3% in the top ten. The sample in question was peripheral blood, obtained on day 0 of MenACWY control vaccination. Receptor source: an adult in good health. Each CDR3 is given with its conserved first and last residue. A D gene is named only where the DNA matches it firmly. Size is omitted from some rows. Given values are once, few, many or a class for expanded clones.

cdr3_length clone_size j_call v_call d_call cdr3_aa cdr3_nt
14 - TRBJ2-3 TRBV27 - CASSPSRGTDTQYF TGTGCCAGCAGCCCATCCCGGGGCACAGATACGCAGTATTTT
14 - TRBJ2-3 TRBV28 - CASSSGISTDTQYF TGTGCCAGCAGTTCAGGGATTAGCACAGATACGCAGTATTTT
13 - TRBJ1-5 TRBV28 - CASSPTNNQPQHF TGTGCCAGCAGCCCAACAAACAATCAGCCCCAGCATTTT
14 - TRBJ2-7 TRBV6-5 - CASSPLRVGYEQYF TGTGCCAGCAGTCCCCTCAGGGTGGGCTACGAGCAGTACTTC
15 - TRBJ2-7 TRBV29-1 TRBD2 CSVHGRVSGRSEQYF TGCAGCGTCCACGGACGGGTTAGCGGGAGAAGTGAGCAGTACTTC
15 - TRBJ1-4 TRBV25-1 - CASSELEISNEKLFF TGTGCCAGCAGTGAATTGGAGATCTCCAATGAAAAACTGTTTTTT
16 - TRBJ2-2 TRBV5-6 TRBD1 CASSRTGFSNTGELFF TGTGCCAGCAGCAGGACAGGCTTTTCTAACACCGGGGAGCTGTTTTTT
15 - TRBJ2-7 TRBV18 - CASSPLRGQTYEQYF TGTGCCAGCTCACCACTACGGGGGCAGACCTACGAGCAGTACTTC
15 - TRBJ2-5 TRBV2 TRBD2 CASSEDAAGEETQYF TGTGCCAGCAGTGAGGACGCGGCGGGGGAAGAGACCCAGTACTTC
14 - TRBJ2-7 TRBV4-1 TRBD2 CASSQGLAGIEQYF TGCGCCAGCAGCCAGGGACTAGCGGGAATCGAGCAGTACTTC
14 - TRBJ1-1 TRBV7-9 - CASSLFSANTEAFF TGTGCCAGCAGCTTATTTTCCGCGAACACTGAAGCTTTCTTT
15 - TRBJ2-3 TRBV28 TRBD2 CASSLGGGAKDTQYF TGTGCCAGCAGCCTGGGCGGGGGGGCCAAAGATACGCAGTATTTT
11 - TRBJ2-1 TRBV20-1 - CSAASVNEQFF TGCAGTGCCGCTAGCGTGAATGAGCAGTTCTTC
16 - TRBJ1-4 TRBV7-9 TRBD1 CASSSSRDRRHEKLFF TGTGCCAGCAGTTCTTCACGGGACAGGAGACATGAAAAACTGTTTTTT
12 - TRBJ1-2 TRBV25-1 - CASSEQGYGYTF TGTGCCAGCAGTGAACAGGGCTATGGCTACACCTTC
14 - TRBJ2-7 TRBV10-3 TRBD1 CATDPTGESYEQYF TGTGCCACAGATCCGACAGGGGAATCCTACGAGCAGTACTTC
13 - TRBJ1-1 TRBV12-3/TRBV12-4 TRBD1 CASSLGRGAEAFF TGTGCCAGCAGTTTAGGCAGGGGGGCTGAAGCTTTCTTT
13 - TRBJ1-2 TRBV5-1 TRBD1 CASSPGQTYGYTF TGCGCCAGCAGCCCGGGACAGACCTATGGCTACACCTTC
16 - TRBJ2-1 TRBV7-9 TRBD2 CASSLARTSGVNEQFF TGTGCCAGCAGCTTAGCACGGACTAGCGGGGTCAATGAGCAGTTCTTC
16 - TRBJ2-6 TRBV2 - CASRGHTLSGANVLTF TGTGCCAGCAGAGGACACACCCTCTCTGGGGCCAACGTCCTGACTTTC
15 - TRBJ2-3 TRBV5-1 - CASSPTGSSTDTQYF TGCGCCAGCAGCCCGACTGGCAGTAGCACAGATACGCAGTATTTT
13 - TRBJ1-5 TRBV4-1 - CASSQAIARPQHF TGCGCCAGCAGCCAAGCGATCGCACGGCCCCAGCATTTT
16 - TRBJ2-5 TRBV7-2 - CASSTRPFGGGETQYF TGTGCCAGCAGCACCAGACCCTTCGGGGGTGGGGAGACCCAGTACTTC
17 few TRBJ1-1 TRBV5-1 TRBD1 CASSLVDRGGMNTEAFF TGCGCCAGCAGCTTGGTCGACAGGGGAGGCATGAACACTGAAGCTTTCTTT
15 few TRBJ1-2 TRBV28 - CASSSRLLANYGYTF TGTGCCAGCAGTTCTAGACTGTTAGCTAACTATGGCTACACCTTC
15 - TRBJ2-5 TRBV5-4 TRBD1 CASSSTGGVQETQYF TGTGCCAGCAGCTCTACAGGGGGCGTACAAGAGACCCAGTACTTC
13 - TRBJ2-7 TRBV5-4 - CASSLDRTYEQYF TGTGCCAGCAGCTTGGATAGAACCTACGAGCAGTACTTC
15 - TRBJ2-5 TRBV7-9 TRBD1 CASSPGQGGLETQYF TGTGCCAGCAGCCCCGGACAGGGAGGTTTGGAGACCCAGTACTTC
16 once TRBJ2-3 TRBV3-1/TRBV3-2 TRBD2 CASSQDWRGDYDTQYF TGTGCCAGCAGCCAAGATTGGCGGGGGGATTACGATACGCAGTATTTT
16 - TRBJ1-1 TRBV3-1/TRBV3-2 TRBD1 CASSQAGGGGGTEAFF TGTGCCAGCAGCCAAGCCGGAGGGGGCGGTGGCACTGAAGCTTTCTTT
15 - TRBJ1-5 TRBV2 - CASSVHGAFNQPQHF TGTGCCAGCAGTGTTCACGGGGCCTTCAATCAGCCCCAGCATTTT
19 - TRBJ2-1 TRBV7-2 TRBD2 CASSLIGTSFPSSYNEQFF TGTGCCAGCAGCTTAATCGGGACTAGCTTCCCTAGCTCCTACAATGAGCAGTTCTTC
15 - TRBJ2-5 TRBV5-6 TRBD1 CASSLGDRSQETQYF TGTGCCAGCAGCTTGGGGGACAGGTCCCAAGAGACCCAGTACTTC
15 - TRBJ2-1 TRBV9 - CASSVITGEYNEQFF TGTGCCAGCAGCGTAATCACTGGAGAATACAATGAGCAGTTCTTC
16 - TRBJ2-7 TRBV27 TRBD1 CASKPPGTGAVYEQYF TGTGCCAGCAAACCCCCAGGGACAGGGGCGGTCTACGAGCAGTACTTC
15 - TRBJ2-7 TRBV6-4 TRBD1 CASSAWGTGGYEQYF TGTGCCAGCAGCGCATGGGGTACAGGGGGCTACGAGCAGTACTTC
14 - TRBJ2-7 TRBV11-2 - CASSLDGTAYEQYF TGTGCCAGCAGCTTAGACGGAACGGCCTACGAGCAGTACTTC
15 - TRBJ1-6 TRBV6-5 - CASSYSPSFNSPLHF TGTGCCAGCAGTTACTCACCCTCTTTTAATTCACCCCTCCACTTT
14 - TRBJ2-1 TRBV30 TRBD1 CAWARDRGRNEQFF TGTGCCTGGGCCCGGGACAGGGGAAGAAATGAGCAGTTCTTC
15 few TRBJ2-7 TRBV27 TRBD1 CASSLTGEMIYEQYF TGTGCCAGCAGTTTGACAGGGGAGATGATCTACGAGCAGTACTTC
15 - TRBJ2-2 TRBV6-5 - CASSPVDGPTGELFF TGTGCCAGCAGTCCTGTGGACGGGCCCACCGGGGAGCTGTTTTTT
16 - TRBJ1-4 TRBV2 - CASSELGGRAEEKLFF TGTGCCAGCAGTGAACTGGGAGGCAGGGCAGAGGAAAAACTGTTTTTT
13 once TRBJ1-1 TRBV12-3/TRBV12-4 - CASSLRGDTEAFF TGTGCCAGCAGTTTGAGGGGAGACACTGAAGCTTTCTTT
15 - TRBJ2-3 TRBV4-3 - CASSQMGRSTDTQYF TGCGCCAGCAGCCAGATGGGGAGAAGCACAGATACGCAGTATTTT
12 - TRBJ1-1 TRBV30 - CAWSGVRTEAFF TGTGCCTGGAGTGGGGTGCGCACTGAAGCTTTCTTT
14 - TRBJ1-1 TRBV21-1 - CASSRGQGNTEAFF TGTGCCAGCAGCAGAGGACAGGGTAACACTGAAGCTTTCTTT
17 few TRBJ2-2 TRBV3-1/TRBV3-2 TRBD2 CASSHEVEGGDTGELFF TGTGCCAGCAGCCATGAGGTGGAGGGAGGGGACACCGGGGAGCTGTTTTTT
16 few TRBJ1-5 TRBV23-1 TRBD1 CASRYGTGGRSQPQHF TGCGCCAGCAGGTACGGGACAGGGGGCAGGAGTCAGCCCCAGCATTTT
19 - TRBJ2-1 TRBV11-2 TRBD2 CASSSILSAGTSGTNEQFF TGTGCCAGCAGCTCGATACTATCCGCCGGGACTAGCGGAACCAATGAGCAGTTCTTC
15 - TRBJ2-3 TRBV14 - CASSQSWAKGDTQYF TGTGCCAGCAGCCAATCCTGGGCAAAGGGAGATACGCAGTATTTT
12 once TRBJ1-1 TRBV29-1 - CSVEVGAKGAFF TGCAGCGTTGAAGTCGGGGCTAAGGGAGCTTTCTTT
16 - TRBJ2-1 TRBV3-1/TRBV3-2 - CASSPGGALSYNEQFF TGTGCCAGCAGCCCTGGAGGGGCCCTTTCCTACAATGAGCAGTTCTTC
13 - TRBJ1-1 TRBV13 - CASSTGLGTEAFF TGTGCCAGCAGCACCGGCCTGGGGACTGAAGCTTTCTTT